This T cell receptor beta chain emerged from a study of brain T cells in children with intractable seizures. General study findings and limits: Patients' HCMV serostatus was unknown; virus specificity rests on CDR3 similarity alone.

Assay: immunoSEQ multiplex PCR; the TCRdb copy retains only in-frame clones and omits some. Counted here are about 340,000 clones, over 90% occurring once; the ten biggest clones make up roughly 5.8%. Worth noting for this clone: Its target is not known.

CDR3 length: 16 residues. Germline CDR1 reads MNHEY; CDR2 reads SVGAGI. Trimming cost V 2 bases and J 7 bases; bases outside gene matches: 9. The time point here: blood from clinic visit 5 months post-surgery; TSC patient then seizure free. The genes are TRBV6-5 and TRBJ1-4; 8 positions match TRBD1. Sample: peripheral blood, taken 4 to 6 months after surgery. The TCR sequence derives from a boy under two years old with tuberous sclerosis and intractable seizures. The CDR3 bases are TGTGCCAGCAGTTACGTGAGGACAGGGTCTGGTGAAAAACTGTTTTTT. It translates to CASSYVRTGSGEKLFF.